This T cell receptor (beta chain) was captured in a study of blood T cell repertoires in COVID-19. Study details: Acute and convalescent COVID-19 samples came from the United States, Italy and Spain. PBMCs, B-cell-depleted T cells, or T cells provided the cDNA or gDNA that made up the material.

The CDR3 sequence is 15 residues long. The V and J ends lost 2 bases and 5 bases respectively, with 15 bases between them. The germline V gene has CDR1 MNHEY and CDR2 SVGEGT. Authors' processing steps: From reference gene primer amplification, estimates of nucleated cell counts were derived. The method was immunoSEQ multiplex PCR; TCRdb's version includes in-frame clones alone and lacks a portion of them. The D gene and trimming were derived from the DNA, and the V and J assignments and clone size from that table. This table has roughly 130,000 clones, over 70% appearing once. Sequenced sample: peripheral blood. V usage is TRBV6-2 or TRBV6-3 and J usage is TRBJ1-1; D ambiguous. This clonotype was obtained from a man in his sixties with active or convalescent COVID-19. CDR3 loop: CASSYLEREGTEAFF. In DNA, the CDR3 is TGTGCCAGCAGTTACCTGGAGAGGGAAGGAACTGAAGCTTTCTTT.